Given below is one T cell receptor (beta chain) in context. Its antigen is undetermined. This record comes from a study of T cell responses to AZD1222 COVID-19 vaccine. Across the study: Second-dose intervals of approximately 4 or approximately 12 weeks were pooled. General observations from the study: Just 6 or 7 people given AZD1222 tested seropositive at baseline. Distributed over spike, vaccine-associated CD4 TCRs predominated at 160-218 and 743-854.

The ends lost 3 bases at V and 0 bases at J; junction bases unmatched: 13. The CDR3 runs 18 residues. In germline, CDR1 is KGHSH, CDR2 LQKENI. Clones were sequenced by immunoSEQ multiplex PCR, and TCRdb holds only the in-frame ones, with some missing. The top ten hold around 1.3% of the sample, which has 150,000 to 200,000 clones, under 95% seen once. This chain links TRBV18 with TRBJ1-2; 7 bases map to TRBD1. The TCR originated in an adult in good health. This specimen consisted of peripheral blood, obtained on day 0 of AZD1222 vaccination. CDR3 region: CASSPSQGSQLANYGYTF. For the CDR3, the DNA is TGTGCCAGCTCACCGTCACAGGGGTCCCAATTAGCTAACTATGGCTACACCTTC.